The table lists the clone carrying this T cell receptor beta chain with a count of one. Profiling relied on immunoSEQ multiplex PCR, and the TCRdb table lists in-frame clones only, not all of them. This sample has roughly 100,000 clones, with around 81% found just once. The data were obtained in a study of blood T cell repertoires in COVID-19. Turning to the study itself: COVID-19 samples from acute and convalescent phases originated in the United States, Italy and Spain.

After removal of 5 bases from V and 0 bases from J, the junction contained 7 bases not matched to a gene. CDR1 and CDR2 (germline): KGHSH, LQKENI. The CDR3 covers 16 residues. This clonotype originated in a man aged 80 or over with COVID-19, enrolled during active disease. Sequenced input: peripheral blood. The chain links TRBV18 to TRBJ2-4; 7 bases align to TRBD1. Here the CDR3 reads CASSTTGVLAKNIQYF. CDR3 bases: TGTGCCAGCTCAACAACAGGGGTGTTAGCCAAAAACATTCAGTACTTC.